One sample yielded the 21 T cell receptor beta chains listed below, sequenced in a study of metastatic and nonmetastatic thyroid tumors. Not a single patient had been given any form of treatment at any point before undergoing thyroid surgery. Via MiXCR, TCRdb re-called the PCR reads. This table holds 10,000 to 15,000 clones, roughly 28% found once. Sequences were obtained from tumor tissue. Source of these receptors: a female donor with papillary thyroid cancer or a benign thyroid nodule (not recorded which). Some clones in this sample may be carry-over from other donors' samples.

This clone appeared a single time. The CDR3 spells CASRRGDSLYSNQPQHF. CDR3 coding DNA: TGTGCCAGTAGAAGGGGGGACAGCCTATATAGCAATCAGCCCCAGCATTTT. The chain links TRBV19 to TRBJ1-5; 7 positions agree with TRBD1. V was pared by 6 bases and J by 0 bases, with 11 bases of the junction left unmatched. The CDR3 contains 17 residues. In germline, CDR1 is LNHDA, CDR2 SQIVND (reference sequence).

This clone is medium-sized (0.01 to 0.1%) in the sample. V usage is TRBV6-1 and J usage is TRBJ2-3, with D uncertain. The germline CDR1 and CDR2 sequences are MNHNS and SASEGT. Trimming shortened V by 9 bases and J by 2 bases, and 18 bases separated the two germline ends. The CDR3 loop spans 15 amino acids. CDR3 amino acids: CASLLGKPNTDTQYF. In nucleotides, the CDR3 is TGTGCCAGTCTCCTCGGAAAGCCTAACACAGATACGCAGTATTTT.

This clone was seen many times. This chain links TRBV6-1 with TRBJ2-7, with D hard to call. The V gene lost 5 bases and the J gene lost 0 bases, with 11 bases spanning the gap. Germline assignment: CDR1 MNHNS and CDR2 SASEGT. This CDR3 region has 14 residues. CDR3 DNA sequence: TGTGCCAGCAGTCCCACCGGCGGCTCCTACGAGCAGTACTTC. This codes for CASSPTGGSYEQYF.

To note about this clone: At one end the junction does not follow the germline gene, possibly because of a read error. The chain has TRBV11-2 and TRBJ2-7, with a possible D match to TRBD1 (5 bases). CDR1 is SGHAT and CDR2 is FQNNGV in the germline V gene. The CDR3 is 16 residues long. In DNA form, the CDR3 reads TGTGCTAGCAGCTTACTGGGCGCACAGGTAGCCTACGAGCAGTACTTC. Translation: CASSLLGAQVAYEQYF.

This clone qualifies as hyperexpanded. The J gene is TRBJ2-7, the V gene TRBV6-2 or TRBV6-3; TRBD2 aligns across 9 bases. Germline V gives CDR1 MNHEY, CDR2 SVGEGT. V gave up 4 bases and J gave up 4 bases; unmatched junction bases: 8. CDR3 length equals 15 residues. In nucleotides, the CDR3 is TGTGCCAGCAGTTTAGCTAGCGGGAACTTTTACGAGCAGTACTTC. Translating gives CASSLASGNFYEQYF.

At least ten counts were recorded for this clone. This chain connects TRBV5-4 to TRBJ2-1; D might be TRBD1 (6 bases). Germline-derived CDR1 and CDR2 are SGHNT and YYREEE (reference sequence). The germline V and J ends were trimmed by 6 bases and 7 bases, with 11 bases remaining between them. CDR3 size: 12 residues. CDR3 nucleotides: TGTGCCAGCAATATACAGGGAAATGAGCAGTTCTTC. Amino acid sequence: CASNIQGNEQFF.

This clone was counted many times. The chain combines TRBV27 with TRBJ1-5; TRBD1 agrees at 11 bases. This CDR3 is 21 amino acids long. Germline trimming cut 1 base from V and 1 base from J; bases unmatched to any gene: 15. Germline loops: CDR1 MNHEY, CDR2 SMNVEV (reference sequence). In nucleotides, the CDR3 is TGTGCCAGCAGTTTATTCCGACCTGGGACAGGGGGGTCGGGGAGCAATCAGCCCCAGCATTTT. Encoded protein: CASSLFRPGTGGSGSNQPQHF.

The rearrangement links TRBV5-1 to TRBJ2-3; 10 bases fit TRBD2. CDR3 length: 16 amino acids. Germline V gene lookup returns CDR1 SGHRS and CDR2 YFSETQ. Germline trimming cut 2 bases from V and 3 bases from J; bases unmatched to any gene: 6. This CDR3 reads CASSLSTSGVTDTQYF. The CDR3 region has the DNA TGCGCCAGCAGCTTATCTACTAGCGGGGTGACAGATACGCAGTATTTT.

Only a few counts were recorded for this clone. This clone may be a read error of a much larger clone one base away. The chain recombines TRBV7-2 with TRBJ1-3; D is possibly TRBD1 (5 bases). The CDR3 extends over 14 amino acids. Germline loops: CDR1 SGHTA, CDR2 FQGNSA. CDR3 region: CASILSRDGNTIYF. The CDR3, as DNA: TGTGCCAGCATCTTAAGCAGGGATGGAAACACCATATATTTT.

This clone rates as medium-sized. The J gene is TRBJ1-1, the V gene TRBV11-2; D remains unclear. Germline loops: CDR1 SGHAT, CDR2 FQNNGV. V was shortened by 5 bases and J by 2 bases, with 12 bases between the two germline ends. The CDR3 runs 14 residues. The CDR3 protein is CASSPAVGNTEAFF. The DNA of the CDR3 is TGTGCCAGCAGCCCGGCGGTGGGTAACACTGAAGCTTTCTTT.

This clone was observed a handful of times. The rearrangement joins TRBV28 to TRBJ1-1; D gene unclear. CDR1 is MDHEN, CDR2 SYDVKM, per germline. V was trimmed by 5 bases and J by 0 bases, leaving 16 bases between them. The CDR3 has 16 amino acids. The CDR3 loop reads CASSISPLILNTEAFF. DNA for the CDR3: TGTGCCAGCAGTATCTCCCCCCTAATATTGAACACTGAAGCTTTCTTT.

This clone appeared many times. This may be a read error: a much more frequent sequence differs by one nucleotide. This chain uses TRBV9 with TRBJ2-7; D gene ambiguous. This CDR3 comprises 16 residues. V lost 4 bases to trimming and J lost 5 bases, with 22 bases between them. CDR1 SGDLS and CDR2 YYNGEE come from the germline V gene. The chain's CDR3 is CASSSHLRARSHEQYF. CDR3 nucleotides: TGTGCCAGCAGCTCCCACCTGAGAGCTAGGTCCCACGAGCAGTACTTC.

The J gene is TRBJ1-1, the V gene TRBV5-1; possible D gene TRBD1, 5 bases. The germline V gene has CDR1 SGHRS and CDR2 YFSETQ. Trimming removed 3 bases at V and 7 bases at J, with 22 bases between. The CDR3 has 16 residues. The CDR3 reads CASSSVAARGIGEAFF. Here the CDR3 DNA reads TGCGCCAGCAGCTCGGTGGCGGCAAGGGGAATCGGTGAAGCTTTCTTT.

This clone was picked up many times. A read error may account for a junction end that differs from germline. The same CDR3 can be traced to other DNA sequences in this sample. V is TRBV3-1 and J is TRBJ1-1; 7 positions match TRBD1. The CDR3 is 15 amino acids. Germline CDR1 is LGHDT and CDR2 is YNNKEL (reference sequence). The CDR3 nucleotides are TGTGCCAGCAGCCTATGGACAGGCGGGAACACTGAAGCTTTCTTC. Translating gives CASSLWTGGNTEAFF.

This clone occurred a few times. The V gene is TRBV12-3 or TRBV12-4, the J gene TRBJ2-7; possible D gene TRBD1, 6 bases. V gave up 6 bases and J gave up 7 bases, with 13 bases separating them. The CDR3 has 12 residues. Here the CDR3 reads CASSPGVREQYF. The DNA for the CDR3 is TGTGCCAGCAGCCCAGGGGTGAGAGAGCAGTACTTC.

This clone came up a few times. CDR3 sequence reads: CASSSPSHEQYF. CDR3 sequence (DNA): TGTGCCAGCAGTTCCCCATCCCACGAGCAGTACTTC. The chain carries TRBV6-2 or TRBV6-3 and TRBJ2-7; D is uncertain. Trimming cost V 4 bases and J 5 bases, with 9 bases left between them. Looked up from germline, CDR1 is MNHEY and CDR2 is SVGEGT. The CDR3 covers 12 residues.

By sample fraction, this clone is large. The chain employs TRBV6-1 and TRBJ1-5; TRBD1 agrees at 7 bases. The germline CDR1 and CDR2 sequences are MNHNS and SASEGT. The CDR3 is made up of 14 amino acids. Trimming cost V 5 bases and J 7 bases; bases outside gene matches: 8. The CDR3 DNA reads TGTGCCAGCAGTAGAGGGGGCCAATTCCAGCCCCAGCATTTT. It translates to CASSRGGQFQPQHF.

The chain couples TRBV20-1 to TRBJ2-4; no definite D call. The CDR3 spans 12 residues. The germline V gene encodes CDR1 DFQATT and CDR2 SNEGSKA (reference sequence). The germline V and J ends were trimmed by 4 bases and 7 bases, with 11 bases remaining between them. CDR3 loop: CSATLQENIQYF. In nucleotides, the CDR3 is TGCAGTGCTACTTTACAAGAGAACATTCAGTACTTC.

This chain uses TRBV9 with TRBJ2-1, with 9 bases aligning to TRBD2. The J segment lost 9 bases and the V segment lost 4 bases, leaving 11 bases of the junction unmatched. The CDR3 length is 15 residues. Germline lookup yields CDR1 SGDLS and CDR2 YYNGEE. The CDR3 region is CASSIPCTSGLEQFF. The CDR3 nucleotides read TGTGCCAGCAGCATCCCCTGTACTAGCGGGCTTGAGCAGTTCTTC.

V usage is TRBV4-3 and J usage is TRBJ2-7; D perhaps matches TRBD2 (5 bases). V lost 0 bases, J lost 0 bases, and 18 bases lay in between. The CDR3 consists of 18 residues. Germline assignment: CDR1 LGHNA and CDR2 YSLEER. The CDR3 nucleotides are TGCGCCAGCAGCCAAGATCGACCCATGGCTAGCTCCTCCTACGAGCAGTACTTC. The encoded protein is CASSQDRPMASSSYEQYF.

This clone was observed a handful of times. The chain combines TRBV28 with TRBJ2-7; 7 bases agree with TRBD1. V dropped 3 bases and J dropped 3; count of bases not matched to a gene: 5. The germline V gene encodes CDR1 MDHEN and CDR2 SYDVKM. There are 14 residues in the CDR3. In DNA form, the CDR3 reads TGTGCCAGCAGTTTCGAGGGGGCGGACTACGAGCAGTACTTC. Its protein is CASSFEGADYEQYF.